Following are 24 T cell receptor beta chains from one sample sequenced in a study of Tregs in tolerant kidney transplant recipients. The protocol was immunoSEQ multiplex PCR, while the TCRdb copy is restricted to in-frame clones and leaves out a portion. The sample has 48,000 or so clones. The sample in question was CD4+ T cells from blood, obtained before the transplant. These receptors were obtained from a human donor who received a combined kidney and bone marrow transplant.

CDR3 DNA (partial): TGTGCCAGCAACCCGCTCGGGAGCACGGGGGAGACC. Amino acid sequence: CASNPLGSTGET. The entire CDR3 is CASNPLGSTGETQYF. The genes are TRBV5-6 and TRBJ2-5; a weak D match, TRBD2 (6 bases). The observed sequence ends 3 residues before the CDR3 terminus, with the missing tail filled in from the germline J gene. With 6 bases removed from V and 5 bases from J, the gap between germline ends came to 20 bases. Per the germline V gene, CDR1 is SGHDT and CDR2 is YYEEEE. This CDR3 region has 15 residues. Together with reference TRBV5-6 and TRBJ2-5, the CDR3 gives the full variable domain: DAGVTQSPTHLIKTRGQQVTLRCSPKSGHDTVSWYQQALGQGPQFIFQYYEEEERQRGNFPDRFSGHQFPNYSSELNVNALLLGDSALYLCASNPLGSTGETQYFGPGTRLLVL.

Comment on this clone: The read gets to within 3 residues of the CDR3 end, and the germline J gene fills in the rest. This chain uses TRBV2 with TRBJ2-6; 7 bases fit TRBD1. J lost 0 bases, V lost 6 bases, and 11 bases had no gene match. Germline V gene lookup returns CDR1 SNHLY and CDR2 FYNNEI. This CDR3 region has 18 residues. The CDR3 bases that were read are TGTGCCAGCAGCCCGTTTCCGGGACAGCGCTCTGGGGCCAACGTC. It specifies CASSPFPGQRSGANV. In full, the CDR3 is CASSPFPGQRSGANVLTF.

A remark on this clone: The CDR3 end is not reached by the read, which stops 3 residues before it; the germline J gene fills it in. This chain connects TRBV7-9 to TRBJ2-1; D might be TRBD2 (7 bases). CDR3 length equals 15 residues. Germline loops: CDR1 SEHNR, CDR2 FQNEAQ (reference sequence). V was clipped by 4 bases and J by 6 bases, with 16 bases between them. The chain's CDR3 is CASSWGGAAGNEQFF. The sequenced part of the CDR3 DNA is TGTGCCAGCAGCTGGGGGGGGGCTGCAGGCAATGAG.

For this clone: The CDR3 end lies 3 residues beyond the end of the read and is filled in from the germline J gene. The chain carries TRBV30 and TRBJ1-1, with no clear D. Deletions cut 3 bases from V and 1 base from J, with 18 bases between. The CDR3 is 16 amino acids. The germline CDR1 and CDR2 sequences are GTSNPN and SVGIG (reference sequence). This CDR3 reads CAWRELTNLPNTEAFF. Partial CDR3 DNA: TGTGCCTGGAGGGAATTGACAAACCTACCGAACACTGAA.

Notes on this clone: Read coverage stops 3 residues before the CDR3 terminus; the germline J gene supplies the remainder. V gene TRBV7-2 combines with J gene TRBJ1-6; 7 nucleotides agree with TRBD1. Germline CDR1 SGHTA, CDR2 FQGNSA. V lost 3 bases, J lost 6 bases, and 5 bases stayed unmatched. This CDR3 is 15 amino acids long. This CDR3 reads CASSFSSGGNSPLHF. CDR3 bases read: TGTGCCAGCAGCTTTTCCTCAGGGGGTAATTCACCC. Based on the CDR3 plus reference TRBV7-2 and TRBJ1-6, the full variable domain is GAGVSQSPSNKVTEKGKDVELRCDPISGHTALYWYRQSLGQGLEFLIYFQGNSAPDKSGLPSDRFSAERTGGSVSTLTIQRTQQEDSAVYLCASSFSSGGNSPLHFGNGTRLTVT.

Notes on this clone: Read sequence stops 3 residues before the CDR3 end, and the germline J gene provides the missing end. The J gene is TRBJ1-1, the V gene TRBV20-1; D perhaps matches TRBD1 (6 bases). V was cut by 5 bases and J by 0 bases, with 10 bases left in between. The CDR3 covers 13 residues. Germline-derived CDR1 and CDR2 are DFQATT and SNEGSKA (reference sequence). CDR3 sequence reads: CSAPDSLNTEAFF. CDR3 DNA (partial): TGCAGTGCTCCGGACAGCCTGAACACTGAA.

As for this clone: The CDR3 end is not reached by the read, which stops 3 residues before it; the germline J gene fills it in. The V and J genes are TRBV7-9 and TRBJ1-1; 7 bases agree with TRBD1. The junction had 6 bases not matched to a gene; V was cut back by 5 bases and J by 0 bases. In germline, CDR1 is SEHNR, CDR2 FQNEAQ (reference sequence). The CDR3 loop spans 15 amino acids. CDR3 bases read: TGTGCCAGCAGCGATGACAGGGTTTTGAACACTGAA. Encoded protein: CASSDDRVLNTE. The full-length CDR3 reads as CASSDDRVLNTEAFF.

Note on this clone: The read halts 3 residues ahead of the CDR3 end, with the missing end drawn from the germline J gene. The V and J genes are TRBV10-3 and TRBJ2-2; unclear D gene. The CDR3 length is 15 residues. V was cut by 8 bases and J by 2 bases, with 15 bases left in between. Germline-derived CDR1 and CDR2 are ENHRY and SYGVKD. CDR3 DNA (partial): TGTGCCATCCATTACTCGACTTTTAACACCGGGGAG. Translating gives CAIHYSTFNTGE. The complete CDR3 reads CAIHYSTFNTGELFF.

A note on this clone: The read halts 3 residues ahead of the CDR3 end, with the missing end drawn from the germline J gene. The V call is TRBV10-2, the J call TRBJ2-3; 7 bases align to TRBD2. J was trimmed by 5 bases and V by 6 bases; bases with no gene match: 8. Germline lookup yields CDR1 WSHSY and CDR2 SAAADI. The CDR3 contains 14 residues. This CDR3 reads CASSVAGVGDTQYF. The CDR3 bases that were read are TGCGCCAGCAGCGTTGCGGGAGTAGGAGATACG.

Points on this clone: The read falls 3 residues short of the CDR3 end, and the missing part is taken from the germline J gene. The chain uses TRBV29-1 and TRBJ1-4; no clear D gene. Germline CDR1 and CDR2: SQVTM and ANQGSEA. The CDR3 extends over 12 amino acids. V was clipped by 7 bases and J by 0 bases, with 6 bases between them. Partial CDR3 DNA: TGCAGCGCCTACGCAACTAATGAAAAA. Translated: CSAYATNEK. The entire CDR3 sequence reads CSAYATNEKLFF.

This chain's CDR3 is CASSLAGSSLYEQYF. CDR3 bases read: TGTGCCAGCAGCTTAGCTGGGTCTAGCCTGTACGAG. The chain uses TRBV7-2 and TRBJ2-7; maybe TRBD2 (5 bases). The read halts 3 residues ahead of the CDR3 end, with the missing end drawn from the germline J gene. Between the trimmed V and J ends, which lost 0 bases and 4 bases, there was a span of 13 bases. Germline loops: CDR1 SGHTA, CDR2 FQGNSA. The CDR3 loop spans 15 amino acids.

On this clone itself: The read ends 3 residues shy of where the CDR3 ends; the end is completed using the germline J gene. The genes are TRBV29-1 and TRBJ2-5; 10 bases line up with TRBD2. This CDR3 has 13 residues. The ends lost 2 bases at V and 5 bases at J; junction bases unmatched: 2. Germline V gene sequence: CDR1 SQVTM, CDR2 ANQGSEA. Incomplete CDR3 DNA: TGCAGCGTTGAAAATAGCGGGAGGGAGACC. It encodes CSVENSGRET. The complete CDR3 sequence is CSVENSGRETQYF.

On this clone: A read error may account for a junction end that differs from germline. The observed sequence ends 3 residues before the CDR3 terminus, with the missing tail filled in from the germline J gene. The chain is built from TRBV2 and TRBJ1-5; the match to TRBD1 covers 8 bases. Germline V gene sequence: CDR1 SNHLY, CDR2 FYNNEI. This CDR3 is built from 13 residues. The CDR3 here is CASRQGANQPQHF. CDR3 bases read: TGTGCCAGCAGGCAGGGGGCTAATCAACCC.

To note about this clone: The CDR3 end lies 3 residues beyond the end of the read and is filled in from the germline J gene. The chain is built from TRBV2 and TRBJ2-5; D perhaps matches TRBD1 (5 bases). CDR1 is SNHLY, CDR2 FYNNEI, per germline. Between the trimmed V and J ends, which lost 7 bases and 7 bases, there was a span of 25 bases. This CDR3 has 16 residues. The CDR3 loop reads CASTLGQPTLIGTQYF. CDR3 bases read: TGTGCCAGCACCCTGGGGCAGCCGACGCTCATTGGGACC.

Concerning this clone itself: With the read ending 3 residues before the CDR3 end, the germline J gene is used to fill in that end. The chain has TRBV19 and TRBJ2-1; 7 bases fit TRBD2. The CDR3 is 19 amino acids. Germline values: CDR1 LNHDA, CDR2 SQIVND (reference sequence). J lost 0 bases, V lost 4 bases, and 15 bases had no gene match. CDR3 bases read: TGTGCCAGTAGTAGCTTGGCCAGCGGGATTCCTATCTCCTACAATGAG. Its translation: CASSSLASGIPISYNE. The whole CDR3 is CASSSLASGIPISYNEQFF.

Worth noting for this clone: The read ends 3 residues shy of where the CDR3 ends; the end is completed using the germline J gene. The chain recombines TRBV5-1 with TRBJ2-2; 12 bases align to TRBD1. CDR3 size: 15 residues. CDR1 is SGHRS, CDR2 YFSETQ, per germline. V gave up 5 bases and J gave up 6 bases; unmatched junction bases: 5. CDR3 DNA, as far as it was read: TGCGCCAGCAGGGCCGGGACAGGGGGCTCCGGGGAG. Its translation is CASRAGTGGSGE. The CDR3, in full, reads CASRAGTGGSGELFF.

In regard to this clone: The read ends 3 residues before the CDR3 terminus; that terminus is restored from the germline J gene. The gene calls are TRBV19 and TRBJ1-4; possible D gene TRBD1, 6 bases. Germline V gene data show CDR1 as LNHDA and CDR2 as SQIVND (reference sequence). The V and J ends lost 5 bases and 5 bases respectively, with 15 bases between them. The CDR3 is 15 residues long. This CDR3 reads CASSARTAQNEKLFF. The CDR3 DNA, read in part, is TGTGCCAGTAGTGCTCGGACAGCACAGAATGAAAAA.

A word on this clone: The read ends 3 residues early relative to the CDR3; the germline J gene fills the gap. The genes are TRBV20-1 and TRBJ2-3; D not resolved. V lost 6 bases and J 6 bases, leaving 13 bases between the germline ends. This CDR3 comprises 12 residues. CDR1 and CDR2 from the germline V gene are DFQATT and SNEGSKA (reference sequence). CDR3 loop: CSAPIKLDTQYF. Incomplete CDR3 DNA: TGCAGTGCCCCGATAAAGCTGGATACG.

Worth noting for this clone: The read ends 3 residues before the CDR3 terminus; that terminus is restored from the germline J gene. V gene TRBV10-3 combines with J gene TRBJ2-3; 7 positions agree with TRBD1. The J segment lost 0 bases and the V segment lost 7 bases, leaving 4 bases of the junction unmatched. The CDR3 spans 14 residues. From germline, CDR1 is ENHRY and CDR2 SYGVKD. CDR3 bases read: TGTGCCATCAAGGGGGCGTTTAGCACAGATACG. This sequence encodes CAIKGAFSTDT. The entire CDR3 is CAIKGAFSTDTQYF.

With regard to this clone: The CDR3 end is not reached by the read, which stops 3 residues before it; the germline J gene fills it in. The V and J genes are TRBV19 and TRBJ2-7; tentative D call: TRBD2 (5 bases). V was pared by 3 bases and J by 3 bases, with 15 bases between. The CDR3 is 15 residues long. Germline V gives CDR1 LNHDA, CDR2 SQIVND (reference sequence). The CDR3 sequence: CASSIPGRGVYEQYF. The sequenced part of the CDR3 DNA is TGTGCCAGTAGTATCCCGGGCCGGGGAGTCTACGAG.

As concerns this clone: The CDR3 is cut off 3 residues early in the read; its end comes from the germline J gene. V and J are TRBV4-2 and TRBJ1-4; TRBD1 matches at 8 bases. Trimming cost V 2 bases and J 7 bases; bases outside gene matches: 3. Germline V gene lookup returns CDR1 LGHNA and CDR2 YNFKEQ. This CDR3 is built from 14 residues. The CDR3 spells CASSQQGAGEKLFF. The sequenced CDR3 bases are TGTGCCAGCAGCCAACAGGGGGCCGGTGAAAAA.

A remark on this clone: The read ends 3 residues before the CDR3 terminus; that terminus is restored from the germline J gene. The chain employs TRBV11-1 and TRBJ2-7; D remains ambiguous. Deletions cut 1 base from V and 2 bases from J, with 6 bases between. Germline V lookup: CDR1 SGHAT, CDR2 FQDESV (reference sequence). The CDR3 has 13 residues. CDR3 DNA, as far as it was read: TGTGCCAGCAGCTTAGGCAGAGCCTACGAG. It codes for CASSLGRAYE. In full, the CDR3 is CASSLGRAYEQYF.

Worth noting for this clone: With the read ending 3 residues before the CDR3 end, the germline J gene is used to fill in that end. This rearrangement joins TRBV10-3 to TRBJ2-1, with TRBD1 matching over 9 bases. The CDR3 contains 15 residues. Germline lookup yields CDR1 ENHRY and CDR2 SYGVKD. V lost 6 bases, J lost 8 bases, and 11 bases stayed unmatched. CDR3 DNA (partial): TGTGCCATCAGGATAACAGGGGGCGCGTGGGATGAG. Protein: CAIRITGGAWDE. In full, the CDR3 is CAIRITGGAWDEQFF.

Turning to this clone: The read ends 3 residues shy of where the CDR3 ends; the end is completed using the germline J gene. The genes are TRBV6-1 and TRBJ2-1; tentatively, D is TRBD1 (5 bases). The germline V and J ends were trimmed by 3 bases and 7 bases, with 13 bases remaining between them. Germline-derived CDR1 and CDR2 are MNHNS and SASEGT. This CDR3 is built from 14 residues. The CDR3: CASSENTGLNEQFF. The CDR3 DNA, read in part, is TGTGCCAGCAGTGAGAACACAGGCTTGAATGAG.